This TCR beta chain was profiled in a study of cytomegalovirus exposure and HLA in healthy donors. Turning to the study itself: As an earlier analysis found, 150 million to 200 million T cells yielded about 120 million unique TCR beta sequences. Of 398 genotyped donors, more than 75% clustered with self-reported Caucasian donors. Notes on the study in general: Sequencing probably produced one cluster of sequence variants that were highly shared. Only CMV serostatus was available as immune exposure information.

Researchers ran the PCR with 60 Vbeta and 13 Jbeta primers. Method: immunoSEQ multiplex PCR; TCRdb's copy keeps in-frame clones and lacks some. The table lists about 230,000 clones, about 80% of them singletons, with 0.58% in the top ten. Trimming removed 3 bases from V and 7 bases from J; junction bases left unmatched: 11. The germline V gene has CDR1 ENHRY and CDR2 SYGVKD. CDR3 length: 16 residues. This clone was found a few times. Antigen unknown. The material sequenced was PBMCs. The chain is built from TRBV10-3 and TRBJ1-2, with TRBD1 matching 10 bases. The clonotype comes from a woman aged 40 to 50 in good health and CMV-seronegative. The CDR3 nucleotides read TGTGCCATCAGTGACGACCACGGGACAGGGGTGCGTGGCTACACCTTC. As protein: CAISDDHGTGVRGYTF.